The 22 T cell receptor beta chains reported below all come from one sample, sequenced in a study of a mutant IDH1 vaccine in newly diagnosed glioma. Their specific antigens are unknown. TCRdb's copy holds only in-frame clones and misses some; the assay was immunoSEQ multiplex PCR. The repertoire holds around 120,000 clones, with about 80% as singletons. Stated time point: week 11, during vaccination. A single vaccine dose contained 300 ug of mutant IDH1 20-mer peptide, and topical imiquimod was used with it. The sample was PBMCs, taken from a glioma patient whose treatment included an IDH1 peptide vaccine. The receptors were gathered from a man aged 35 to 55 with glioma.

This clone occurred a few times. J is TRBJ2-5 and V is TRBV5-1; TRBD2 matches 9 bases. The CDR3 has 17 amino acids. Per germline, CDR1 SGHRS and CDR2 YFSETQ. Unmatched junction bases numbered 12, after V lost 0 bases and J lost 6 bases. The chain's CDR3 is CASSLEGGRASSKTQYF. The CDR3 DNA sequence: TGCGCCAGCAGCTTGGAAGGCGGGAGGGCCTCTTCGAAGACCCAGTACTTC. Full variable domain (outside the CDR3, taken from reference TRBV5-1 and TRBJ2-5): KAGVTQTPRYLIKTRGQQVTLSCSPISGHRSVSWYQQTPGQGLQFLFEYFSETQRNKGNFPGRFSGRQFSNSRSEMNVSTLELGDSALYLCASSLEGGRASSKTQYFGPGTRLLVL.

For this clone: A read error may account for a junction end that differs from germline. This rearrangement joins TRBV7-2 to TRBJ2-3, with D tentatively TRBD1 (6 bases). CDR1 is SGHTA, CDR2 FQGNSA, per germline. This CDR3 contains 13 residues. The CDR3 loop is CASSLGQTDTQYF. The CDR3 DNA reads TGCGCCAGCAGCTTAGGACAGACAGATACGCAGTATTTT.

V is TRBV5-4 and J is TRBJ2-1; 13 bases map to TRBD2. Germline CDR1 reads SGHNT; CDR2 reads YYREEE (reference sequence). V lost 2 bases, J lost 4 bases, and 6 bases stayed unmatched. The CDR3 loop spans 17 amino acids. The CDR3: CASSFWTSGSRYNEQFF. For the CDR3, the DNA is TGTGCCAGCAGCTTTTGGACTAGCGGGAGTAGGTACAATGAGCAGTTCTTC.

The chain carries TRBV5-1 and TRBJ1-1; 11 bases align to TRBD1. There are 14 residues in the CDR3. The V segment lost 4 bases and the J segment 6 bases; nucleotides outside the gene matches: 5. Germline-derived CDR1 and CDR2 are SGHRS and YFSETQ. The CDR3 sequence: CASSQMGQGAEAFF. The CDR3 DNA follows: TGCGCCAGCAGCCAGATGGGACAGGGGGCTGAAGCTTTCTTT. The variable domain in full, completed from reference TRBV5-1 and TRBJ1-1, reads KAGVTQTPRYLIKTRGQQVTLSCSPISGHRSVSWYQQTPGQGLQFLFEYFSETQRNKGNFPGRFSGRQFSNSRSEMNVSTLELGDSALYLCASSQMGQGAEAFFGQGTRLTVV.

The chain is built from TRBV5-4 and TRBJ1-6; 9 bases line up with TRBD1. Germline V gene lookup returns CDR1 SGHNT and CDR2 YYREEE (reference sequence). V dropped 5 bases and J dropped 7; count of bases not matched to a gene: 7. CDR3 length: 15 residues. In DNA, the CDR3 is TGTGCCAGCAGGGTCGTCGGGACAGGGAATTCACCCCTCCACTTT. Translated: CASRVVGTGNSPLHF.

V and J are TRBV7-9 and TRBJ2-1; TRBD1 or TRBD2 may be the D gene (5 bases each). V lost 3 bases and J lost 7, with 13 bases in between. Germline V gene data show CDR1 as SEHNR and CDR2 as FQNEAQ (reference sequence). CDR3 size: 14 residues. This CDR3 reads CASSFGTGWNEQFF. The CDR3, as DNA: TGTGCCAGCAGCTTCGGGACCGGGTGGAATGAGCAGTTCTTC. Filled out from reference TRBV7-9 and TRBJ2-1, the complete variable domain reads DTGVSQNPRHKITKRGQNVTFRCDPISEHNRLYWYRQTLGQGPEFLTYFQNEAQLEKSRLLSDRFSAERPKGSFSTLEIQRTEQGDSAMYLCASSFGTGWNEQFFGPGTRLTVL.

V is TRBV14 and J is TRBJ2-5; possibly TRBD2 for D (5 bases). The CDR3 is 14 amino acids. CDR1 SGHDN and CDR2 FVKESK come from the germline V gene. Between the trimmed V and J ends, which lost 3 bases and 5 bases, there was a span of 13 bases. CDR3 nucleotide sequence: TGTGCCAGCAGCCAGGACTGGGTTCGGGAGACCCAGTACTTC. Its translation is CASSQDWVRETQYF.

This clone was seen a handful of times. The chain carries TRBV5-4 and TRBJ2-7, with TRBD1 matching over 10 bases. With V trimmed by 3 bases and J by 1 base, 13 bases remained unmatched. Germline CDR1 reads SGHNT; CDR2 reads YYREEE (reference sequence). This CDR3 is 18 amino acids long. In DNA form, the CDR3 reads TGTGCCAGCAGCTCGGACCGGGACAGGGGATTTAGTTCCTACGAGCAGTACTTC. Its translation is CASSSDRDRGFSSYEQYF.

CDR3 residues: CASRRGSSSYEQYF. Written as DNA, the CDR3 is TGTGCCAGCAGGAGGGGGTCGAGCTCCTACGAGCAGTACTTC. The chain recombines TRBV2 with TRBJ2-7, with D tentatively TRBD1 (6 bases). The CDR3 sequence is 14 residues long. V was clipped by 6 bases and J by 0 bases, with 12 bases between them. CDR1 and CDR2 (germline): SNHLY, FYNNEI.

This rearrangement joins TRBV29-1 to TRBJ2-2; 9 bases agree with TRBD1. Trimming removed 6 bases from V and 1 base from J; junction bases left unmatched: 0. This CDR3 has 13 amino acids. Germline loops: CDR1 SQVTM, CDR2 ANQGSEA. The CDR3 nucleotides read TGCAGCGTGGACAGGGGGAACACCGGGGAGCTGTTTTTT. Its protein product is CSVDRGNTGELFF.

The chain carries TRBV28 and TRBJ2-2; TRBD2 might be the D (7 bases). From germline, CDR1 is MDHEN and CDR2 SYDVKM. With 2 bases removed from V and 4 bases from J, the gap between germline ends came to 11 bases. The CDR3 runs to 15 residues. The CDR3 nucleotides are TGTGCCAGCAGTTTAGGGGGGGCTAGCACCGGGGAGCTGTTTTTT. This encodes CASSLGGASTGELFF.

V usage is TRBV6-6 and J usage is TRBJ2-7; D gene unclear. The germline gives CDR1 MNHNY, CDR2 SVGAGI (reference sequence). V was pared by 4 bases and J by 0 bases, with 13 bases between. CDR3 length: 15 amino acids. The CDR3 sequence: CASSSPTLSSYEQYF. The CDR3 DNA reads TGTGCCAGCAGTTCCCCGACTCTAAGCTCCTACGAGCAGTACTTC.

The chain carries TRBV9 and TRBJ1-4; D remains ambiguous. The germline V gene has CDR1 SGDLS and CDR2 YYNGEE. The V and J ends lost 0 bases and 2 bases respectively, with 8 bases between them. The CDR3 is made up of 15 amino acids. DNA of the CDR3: TGTGCCAGCAGCGTAGGAAGGGCCACTAATGAAAAACTGTTTTTT. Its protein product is CASSVGRATNEKLFF. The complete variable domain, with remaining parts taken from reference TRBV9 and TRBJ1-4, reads DSGVTQTPKHLITATGQRVTLRCSPRSGDLSVYWYQQSLDQGLQFLIQYYNGEERAKGNILERFSAQQFPDLHSELNLSSLELGDSALYFCASSVGRATNEKLFFGSGTQLSVL.

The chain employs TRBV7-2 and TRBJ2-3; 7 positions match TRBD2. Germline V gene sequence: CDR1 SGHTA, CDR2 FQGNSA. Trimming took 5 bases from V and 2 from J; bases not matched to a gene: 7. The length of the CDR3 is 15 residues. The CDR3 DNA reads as TGTGCCAGCAGCGCCCCAGCGGGGTTCACAGATACGCAGTATTTT. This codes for CASSAPAGFTDTQYF.

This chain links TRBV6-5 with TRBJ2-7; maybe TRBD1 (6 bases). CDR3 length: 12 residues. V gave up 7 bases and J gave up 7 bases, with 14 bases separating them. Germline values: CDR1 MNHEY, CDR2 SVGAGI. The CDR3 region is CASTDRLGEQYF. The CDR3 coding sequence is TGTGCCAGCACTGACAGGTTGGGGGAGCAGTACTTC.

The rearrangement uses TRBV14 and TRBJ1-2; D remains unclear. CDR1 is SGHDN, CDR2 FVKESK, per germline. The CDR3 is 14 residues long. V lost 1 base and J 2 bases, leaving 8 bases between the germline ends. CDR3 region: CASSQGPLNYGYTF. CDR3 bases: TGTGCCAGCAGCCAAGGGCCGCTAAACTATGGCTACACCTTC.

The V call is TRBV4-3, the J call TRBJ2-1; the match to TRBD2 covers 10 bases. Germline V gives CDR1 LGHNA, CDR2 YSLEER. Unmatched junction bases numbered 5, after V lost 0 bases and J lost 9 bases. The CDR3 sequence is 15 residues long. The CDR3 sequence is CASSQEGAGGLEQFF. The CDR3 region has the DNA TGCGCCAGCAGCCAAGAAGGAGCGGGGGGGCTTGAGCAGTTCTTC.

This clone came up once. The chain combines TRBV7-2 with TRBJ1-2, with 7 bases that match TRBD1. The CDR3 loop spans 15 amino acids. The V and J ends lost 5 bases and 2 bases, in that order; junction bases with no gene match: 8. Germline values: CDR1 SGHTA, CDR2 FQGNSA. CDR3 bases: TGTGCCAGCAGCGGCACAGGGGTAGCGAACTATGGCTACACCTTC. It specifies CASSGTGVANYGYTF.

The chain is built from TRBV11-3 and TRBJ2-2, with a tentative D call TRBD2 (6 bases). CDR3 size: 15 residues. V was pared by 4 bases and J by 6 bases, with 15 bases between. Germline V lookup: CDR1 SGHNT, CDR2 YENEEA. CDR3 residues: CASSSRETGAGELFF. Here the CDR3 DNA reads TGTGCCAGCAGCTCCCGGGAGACGGGAGCCGGGGAGCTGTTTTTT.

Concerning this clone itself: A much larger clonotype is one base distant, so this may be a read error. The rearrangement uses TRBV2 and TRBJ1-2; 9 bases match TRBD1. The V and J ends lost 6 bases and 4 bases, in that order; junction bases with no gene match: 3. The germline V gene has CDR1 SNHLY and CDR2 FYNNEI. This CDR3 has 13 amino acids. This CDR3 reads CASSTGQGYGYTF. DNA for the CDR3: TGTGCCAGCAGCACGGGACAGGGCTATGGCTACACCTTC.

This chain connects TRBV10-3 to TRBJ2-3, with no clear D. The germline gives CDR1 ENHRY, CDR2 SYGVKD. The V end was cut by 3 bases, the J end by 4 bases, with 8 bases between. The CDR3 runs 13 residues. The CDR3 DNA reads TGTGCCATCAGTGACCCCGGCTCAGATACGCAGTATTTT. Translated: CAISDPGSDTQYF.

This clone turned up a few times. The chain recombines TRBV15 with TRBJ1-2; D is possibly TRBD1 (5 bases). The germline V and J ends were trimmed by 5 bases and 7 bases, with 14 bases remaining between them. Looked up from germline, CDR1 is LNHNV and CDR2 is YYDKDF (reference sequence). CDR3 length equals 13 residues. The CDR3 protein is CATSGGGFGGYTF. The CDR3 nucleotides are TGTGCCACCAGCGGTGGGGGGTTTGGTGGCTACACCTTC.